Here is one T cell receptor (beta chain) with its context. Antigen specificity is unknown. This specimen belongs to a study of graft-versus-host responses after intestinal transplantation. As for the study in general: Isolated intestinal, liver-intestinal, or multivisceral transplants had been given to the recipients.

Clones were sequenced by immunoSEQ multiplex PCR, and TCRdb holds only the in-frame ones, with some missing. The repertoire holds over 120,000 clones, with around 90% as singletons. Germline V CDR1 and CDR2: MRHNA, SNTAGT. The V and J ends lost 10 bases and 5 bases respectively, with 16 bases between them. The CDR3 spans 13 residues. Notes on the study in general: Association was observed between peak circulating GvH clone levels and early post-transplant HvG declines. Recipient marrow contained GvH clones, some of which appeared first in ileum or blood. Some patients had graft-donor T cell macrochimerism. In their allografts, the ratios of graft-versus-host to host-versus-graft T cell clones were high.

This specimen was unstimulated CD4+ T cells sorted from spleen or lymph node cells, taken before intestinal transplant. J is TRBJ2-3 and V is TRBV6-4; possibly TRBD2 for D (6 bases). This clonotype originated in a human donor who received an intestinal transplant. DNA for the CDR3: TGTGCCACCCGGGACTTAGTCCGAGATACGCAGTATTTT. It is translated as CATRDLVRDTQYF.